What follows are 18 T cell receptor beta chains derived from one specimen sequenced in a study of T cell repertoires in cytomegalovirus infection. TCRdb re-called the reads through MiXCR, storing one row per CDR3 protein. Of 200,000 to 300,000 distinct CDR3 sequences detected, roughly 15% appear once; the ten largest clones hold 7.5% to 10%. Sample: PBMCs. The receptors come from a human donor in good health (CMV status not recorded). Some clones in this sample may be carry-over from other donors' samples.

This clonotype was seen only a few times. V is TRBV20-1 and J is TRBJ1-4; no firm D call. Germline-derived CDR1 and CDR2 are DFQATT and SNEGSKA (reference sequence). This CDR3 region has 15 residues. Trimming took off 3 bases at V and 0 bases at J, with 11 bases between the two ends. The CDR3 DNA follows: TGCAGTGCTAGCGGTCGGCGGGCAACTAATGAAAAACTGTTTTTT. It translates to CSASGRRATNEKLFF.

This clonotype was observed many times. The genes are TRBV10-3 and TRBJ2-3; 10 nucleotides match TRBD2. Germline CDR1 and CDR2: ENHRY and SYGVKD. This CDR3 region has 16 residues. The V gene end was trimmed by 7 bases and the J gene end by 2 bases; junction bases not matched to a gene: 9. The CDR3 nucleotides read TGTGCCATCAAGAGGGGAGGACTAGCGGCCACAGATACGCAGTATTTT. Translating gives CAIKRGGLAATDTQYF.

This clonotype was recorded a few times. The chain is built from TRBV28 and TRBJ2-7; weak D call: TRBD2 (5 bases). V was trimmed by 2 bases and J by 3 bases, leaving 20 bases between them. The CDR3 consists of 17 residues. CDR1 and CDR2 (germline): MDHEN, SYDVKM. The chain's CDR3 is CASSLRSRGELDYEQYF. CDR3 nucleotide sequence: TGTGCCAGCAGTTTAAGGTCGAGAGGAGAACTAGACTACGAGCAGTACTTC. The full variable domain, in which reference TRBV28 and TRBJ2-7 provide the parts outside the CDR3, is DVKVTQSSRYLVKRTGEKVFLECVQDMDHENMFWYRQDPGLGLRLIYFSYDVKMKEKGDIPEGYSVSREKKERFSLILESASTNQTSMYLCASSLRSRGELDYEQYFGPGTRLTVT.

This clonotype was recorded many times. The rearrangement links TRBV10-3 to TRBJ1-3; D gene uncertain. The CDR3 has 17 residues. Trimming took off 2 bases at V and 0 bases at J, with 14 bases between the two ends. CDR1 is ENHRY and CDR2 is SYGVKD in the germline V gene. CDR3 coding DNA: TGTGCCATCAGTGAGGGGAAATTAGCCATCTCTGGAAACACCATATATTTT. Protein product: CAISEGKLAISGNTIYF.

This chain links TRBV19 with TRBJ2-1, with 14 bases lining up with TRBD2. The CDR3 covers 17 residues. Germline V gives CDR1 LNHDA, CDR2 SQIVND (reference sequence). J lost 0 bases, V lost 5 bases, and 3 bases had no gene match. Here the CDR3 reads CASSSGLAGASYNEQFF. For the CDR3, the DNA is TGTGCCAGTAGTTCGGGACTAGCGGGGGCCTCCTACAATGAGCAGTTCTTC.

This clonotype was detected ten times or more. The chain carries TRBV6-5 and TRBJ1-2; D perhaps matches TRBD1 (6 bases). There are 14 residues in the CDR3. V lost 0 bases, J lost 8 bases, and 13 bases lay in between. Germline CDR1 is MNHEY and CDR2 is SVGAGI. The CDR3 nucleotides are TGTGCCAGCAGTTACTCGAGGGACAACCCCGGCTACACCTTC. It specifies CASSYSRDNPGYTF.

This clonotype came up a few times. The CDR3 reads CAIREGTSRDEQYF. The CDR3 DNA reads TGTGCCATCAGGGAAGGGACTAGCAGAGACGAGCAGTACTTC. J is TRBJ2-7 and V is TRBV10-3; 9 positions agree with TRBD2. With 6 bases clipped from V and 5 bases from J, the junction kept 8 bases outside the gene matches. The CDR3 extends over 14 amino acids. Germline lookup yields CDR1 ENHRY and CDR2 SYGVKD.

At least ten counts were recorded for this clonotype. This chain uses TRBV7-2 with TRBJ1-4; 8 bases match TRBD1. V dropped 3 bases and J dropped 10; count of bases not matched to a gene: 10. The CDR3 extends over 15 amino acids. The germline CDR1 and CDR2 sequences are SGHTA and FQGNSA. The CDR3 reads CASSFSGQAVGKLFF. The CDR3 region has the DNA TGTGCCAGCAGCTTCTCGGGACAGGCCGTTGGAAAACTGTTTTTT. Variable domain in full (rest from reference TRBV7-2 and TRBJ1-4): GAGVSQSPSNKVTEKGKDVELRCDPISGHTALYWYRQSLGQGLEFLIYFQGNSAPDKSGLPSDRFSAERTGGSVSTLTIQRTQQEDSAVYLCASSFSGQAVGKLFFGSGTQLSVL.

This clonotype was picked up many times. This chain links TRBV9 with TRBJ2-1; D unclear. Trimming cost V 4 bases and J 9 bases, with 8 bases left between them. The CDR3 spans 11 residues. The V gene's germline CDR1 is SGDLS and CDR2 YYNGEE. CDR3 DNA: TGTGCCAGCAGCACCGGAACTGAGCAGTTCTTC. As protein: CASSTGTEQFF.

The chain is built from TRBV14 and TRBJ2-2; 9 nucleotides align to TRBD2. Germline V CDR1 and CDR2: SGHDN, FVKESK. This CDR3 comprises 16 residues. Trimming cost V 4 bases and J 6 bases; bases outside gene matches: 9. CDR3: CASSPRTSATAGELFF. CDR3 sequence (DNA): TGTGCCAGCAGCCCGAGGACTAGCGCGACGGCCGGGGAGCTGTTTTTT.

This clonotype was found many times. The chain links TRBV12-3 or TRBV12-4 to TRBJ2-7; D might be TRBD1 (6 bases). The CDR3 length is 14 residues. V dropped 3 bases and J dropped 2 bases, with 11 bases sitting between them. CDR3 residues: CASSFPGVTYEQYF. As DNA, the CDR3 is TGTGCCAGCAGTTTCCCAGGGGTTACCTACGAGCAGTACTTC.

The DNA of the CDR3 is TGTGCCAGCAGTTCAGGACTAGCGAGTGAGCAGTACTTC. Translation gives CASSSGLASEQYF. J is TRBJ2-7 and V is TRBV28; 9 nucleotides agree with TRBD2. The V gene end was trimmed by 4 bases and the J gene end by 7 bases; junction bases not matched to a gene: 5. CDR1 is MDHEN, CDR2 SYDVKM, per germline. The CDR3 has 13 amino acids.

This clonotype was seen more than once but under ten times. This chain connects TRBV20-1 to TRBJ1-2; D gene uncertain. Germline CDR1 DFQATT, CDR2 SNEGSKA (reference sequence). Trimming stripped 0 bases from V and 2 bases from J, with 10 bases between. The CDR3 is 14 amino acids. The CDR3 loop is CSARDYGSNYGYTF. The CDR3 DNA reads as TGCAGTGCTAGAGATTACGGCAGCAACTATGGCTACACCTTC.

Many counts were recorded for this clonotype. The chain joins TRBV5-4 to TRBJ2-1; 10 positions agree with TRBD2. Trimming took 4 bases from V and 0 from J; bases not matched to a gene: 10. The CDR3 runs to 18 residues. The germline V gene encodes CDR1 SGHNT and CDR2 YYREEE (reference sequence). The CDR3 nucleotides read TGTGCCAGCAGCCCCTGGACTAGCGGTGAAAGCTCCTACAATGAGCAGTTCTTC. Amino acids: CASSPWTSGESSYNEQFF.

The chain is built from TRBV18 and TRBJ1-1, with unresolved D. Germline values: CDR1 KGHSH, CDR2 LQKENI. V gave up 5 bases and J gave up 10 bases, with 11 bases separating them. This CDR3 spans 11 amino acids. The CDR3 loop reads CASSSADGAFF. The CDR3 nucleotides are TGTGCCAGCTCATCCGCCGATGGAGCTTTCTTT.

This clonotype occurred a few times. The rearrangement joins TRBV4-1 to TRBJ2-3; the D is unclear. With 1 base removed from V and 2 bases from J, the gap between germline ends came to 7 bases. The CDR3 extends over 14 amino acids. Per the germline V gene, CDR1 is MGHRA and CDR2 is YSYEKL. CDR3 DNA sequence: TGCGCCAGCAGCCAAGGACCTTACACAGATACGCAGTATTTT. Its protein is CASSQGPYTDTQYF.

At least ten counts were recorded for this clonotype. This chain uses TRBV7-2 with TRBJ2-5; D unresolved. CDR3 length: 11 amino acids. Germline V gene lookup returns CDR1 SGHTA and CDR2 FQGNSA. The V end lost 2 bases, the J end lost 4 bases, and 2 bases lay between the germline ends. The CDR3 loop reads CASSLPETQYF. CDR3 nucleotide sequence: TGTGCCAGCAGCTTACCAGAGACCCAGTACTTC.

This clonotype was seen at least ten times. V gene TRBV6-2 or TRBV6-3 combines with J gene TRBJ2-3, with 9 bases that match TRBD2. Germline V gene lookup returns CDR1 MNHEY and CDR2 SVGEGT. J gave up 3 bases and V 4 bases, and 5 bases lay outside the gene matches. This CDR3 has 15 amino acids. As DNA, the CDR3 is TGTGCCAGCAGTTCCCTAGCGGGACCTACAGATACGCAGTATTTT. This translates into CASSSLAGPTDTQYF.